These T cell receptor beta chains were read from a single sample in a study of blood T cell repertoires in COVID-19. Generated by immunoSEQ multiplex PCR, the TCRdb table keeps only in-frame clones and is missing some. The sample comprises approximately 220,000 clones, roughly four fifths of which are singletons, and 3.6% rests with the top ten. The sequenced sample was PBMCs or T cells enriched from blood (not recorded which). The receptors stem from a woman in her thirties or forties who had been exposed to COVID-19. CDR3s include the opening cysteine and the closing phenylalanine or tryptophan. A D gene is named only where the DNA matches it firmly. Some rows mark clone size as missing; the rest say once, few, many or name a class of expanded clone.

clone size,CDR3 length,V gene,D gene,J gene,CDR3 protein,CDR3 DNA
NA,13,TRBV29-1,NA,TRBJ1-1,CSAAWGPNTEAFF,TGCAGCGCCGCGTGGGGGCCCAACACTGAAGCTTTCTTT
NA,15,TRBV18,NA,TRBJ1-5,CASSALGDSNQPQHF,TGTGCCAGCTCCGCTTTGGGAGATAGCAATCAGCCCCAGCATTTT
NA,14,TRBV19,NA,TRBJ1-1,CASTSTDMNTEAFF,TGTGCCAGTACTTCGACAGACATGAACACTGAAGCTTTCTTT
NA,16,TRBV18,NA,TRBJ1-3,CASSPGQANSGNTIYF,TGTGCCAGCTCACCAGGGCAGGCCAACTCTGGAAACACCATATATTTT
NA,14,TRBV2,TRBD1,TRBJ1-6,CASSDGTANSPLHF,TGTGCCAGCAGTGACGGGACAGCTAATTCACCCCTCCACTTT
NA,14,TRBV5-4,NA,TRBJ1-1,CASTRGGVNTEAFF,TGTGCCAGCACCCGAGGAGGGGTAAACACTGAAGCTTTCTTT
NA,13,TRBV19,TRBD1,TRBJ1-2,CASQDGTAYGYTF,TGTGCCAGTCAGGACGGGACAGCGTATGGCTACACCTTC
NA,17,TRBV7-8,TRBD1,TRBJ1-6,CASSLSGTGLRNSPLHF,TGTGCCAGCAGCTTATCCGGGACAGGGTTAAGAAACTCACCCCTCCACTTT
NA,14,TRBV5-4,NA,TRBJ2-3,CASSSGGFTDTQYF,TGTGCCAGCAGTAGTGGGGGGTTCACAGATACGCAGTATTTT
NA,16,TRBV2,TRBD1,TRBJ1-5,CASTGTGGAGIQPQHF,TGTGCCAGCACCGGGACAGGGGGCGCGGGGATTCAGCCCCAGCATTTT
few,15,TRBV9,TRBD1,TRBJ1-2,CASSVRQGANYGYTF,TGTGCCAGCAGCGTTAGACAGGGGGCTAACTATGGCTACACCTTC
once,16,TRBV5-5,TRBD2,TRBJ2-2,CASSLVAGVETGELFF,TGTGCCAGCAGCTTGGTGGCGGGGGTCGAGACCGGGGAGCTGTTTTTT
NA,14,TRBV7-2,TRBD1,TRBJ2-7,CASSSRQGAYEQYF,TGTGCCAGCAGCTCCAGACAGGGGGCGTACGAGCAGTACTTC
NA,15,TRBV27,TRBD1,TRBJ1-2,CASSHHPTGEDGYTF,TGTGCCAGCAGTCATCACCCGACAGGGGAGGACGGCTACACCTTC
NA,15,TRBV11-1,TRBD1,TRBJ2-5,CASSPTGTAQETQYF,TGTGCCAGCAGCCCGACCGGGACAGCGCAAGAGACCCAGTACTTC
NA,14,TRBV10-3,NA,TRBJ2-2,CAIRGLIFTGELFF,TGTGCCATCCGGGGACTGATCTTCACCGGGGAGCTGTTTTTT